The present T cell receptor (beta chain) was sequenced within a study of cytomegalovirus exposure and HLA in healthy donors. Study results and limitations: In an earlier analysis, most TCR beta V segments were productive about 87% or about 30% of the time. A later analysis showed HLA-associated TCR beta chains outstripping equally common others in clonal expansion. It was reported that the classifier diagnosed cytomegalovirus status with high specificity and sensitivity in both the original and validation cohorts.

The CDR3 covers 16 residues. Germline V CDR1 and CDR2: SGHNT, YYREEE (reference sequence). After removal of 0 bases from V and 3 bases from J, the junction contained 6 bases not matched to a gene. PCR used 60 Vbeta primers and 13 Jbeta primers. The protocol was immunoSEQ multiplex PCR, while the TCRdb copy is restricted to in-frame clones and leaves out a portion. In the table there are under 130,000 clones, around 79% of which are singletons. Regarding this clone: Its antigen is currently unknown.

The sample comprised PBMCs. The rearrangement uses TRBV5-4 and TRBJ2-7, with 10 bases lining up with TRBD1. The sequence was obtained from a woman in her forties in good health and CMV-seronegative. CDR3 bases: TGTGCCAGCAGCTTGGCTCCGGGACAGGGGAGCTACGAGCAGTACTTC. Its protein is CASSLAPGQGSYEQYF.